The subject of this entry is one T cell receptor (beta chain). Its antigen is as yet unknown. PCR was performed using 60 Vbeta and 13 Jbeta primers. Measured with immunoSEQ multiplex PCR; TCRdb has only the in-frame clones, and not every one. Of approximately 53,000 clones listed, 75% to 80% are singletons. This entry is derived from a study of cytomegalovirus exposure and HLA in healthy donors. Study-level background: Findings of an earlier analysis included some 120 million unique TCR beta sequences from roughly 200 million T cells.

General study findings and limits: High sensitivity and specificity were reportedly achieved when the classifier diagnosed cytomegalovirus status. Associated with HLA alleles at 0.05 false discovery rate in a later analysis were 17,000 or so TCR beta sequences.

CDR3 size: 15 residues. Per germline, CDR1 SGHRS and CDR2 YFSETQ. V was clipped by 4 bases and J by 6 bases; unmatched bases: 11. The sample consisted of PBMCs. This sequence originates from a woman aged 40 to 50 in good health and CMV-seropositive. The V gene is TRBV5-1, the J gene TRBJ2-7, with TRBD1 matching 9 bases. CDR3 in amino acids: CASSTPPLTGGEQYF. The CDR3 region has the DNA TGCGCCAGCAGCACACCGCCCCTGACAGGGGGCGAGCAGTACTTC.